A single sample gave rise to the 14 T cell receptor beta chains below, sequenced in a study of STAT3 mutations in large granular lymphocyte leukemia. Study conclusions and caveats: Every T-LGLL patient had at least one immunodominant TCRbeta clonotype.

Some clones are missing from TCRdb's copy, which holds only in-frame ones; the method was immunoSEQ multiplex PCR. Found here are 4,500 to 7,000 clones, around 94% of them singletons; the top ten hold approximately 33%. Antigens for these TCRs are unknown. Sequencing was performed on peripheral blood mononuclear cells. The receptors stem from a man aged 55 to 70 with T-cell large granular lymphocyte leukemia. Some clones in this sample may be carry-over from other donors' samples.

The rearrangement links TRBV28 to TRBJ2-7, with a weak D call TRBD2 (6 bases). V gave up 10 bases and J gave up 0 bases, with 16 bases separating them. Germline V gene sequence: CDR1 MDHEN, CDR2 SYDVKM. This CDR3 contains 14 residues. Written as DNA, the CDR3 is TGTGCCACCGCCCGGGACTCCTTCTCCTACGAGCAGTACTTC. This sequence encodes CATARDSFSYEQYF.

This chain links TRBV5-6 with TRBJ1-2; 7 bases line up with TRBD1. V lost 1 base to trimming and J lost 5 bases; unmatched junction nucleotides: 5. Germline V gene lookup returns CDR1 SGHDT and CDR2 YYEEEE. This CDR3 is 14 amino acids long. CDR3 loop: CASSLKQGTYGYTF. The CDR3 DNA reads as TGTGCCAGCAGCTTGAAACAGGGGACGTATGGCTACACCTTC.

The chain carries TRBV5-5 and TRBJ1-4; 8 bases line up with TRBD1. The trim removed 2 bases at V and 7 bases at J, leaving 7 bases unmatched. Germline V gene sequence: CDR1 SGHKS, CDR2 YYEKEE (reference sequence). The CDR3 length is 15 residues. The CDR3 DNA reads TGTGCCAGCAGCTTAGTAGGGACAGGCGGTGAAAAACTGTTTTTT. Translation: CASSLVGTGGEKLFF.

The table lists this clone with a count of one. The J gene is TRBJ2-1, the V gene TRBV30; D not resolved. CDR3 size: 15 residues. Per germline, CDR1 GTSNPN and CDR2 SVGIG (reference sequence). V was cut by 4 bases and J by 0 bases, with 13 bases left in between. The CDR3 sequence is CAWTGSHVSYNEQFF. The CDR3 nucleotides read TGTGCCTGGACAGGCTCCCACGTCTCCTACAATGAGCAGTTCTTC.

In DNA, the CDR3 is TGTGCCAGCAGCCCAGGGGTAGCCAAAAACATTCAGTACTTC. Translating it yields CASSPGVAKNIQYF. The J gene is TRBJ2-4, the V gene TRBV7-9; D is perhaps TRBD1 (6 bases). The V gene's germline CDR1 is SEHNR and CDR2 FQNEAQ (reference sequence). V was clipped by 5 bases and J by 0 bases, with 8 bases between them. CDR3 length: 14 residues.

This sequence joins TRBV11-2 and TRBJ1-1; D is possibly TRBD1 (5 bases). With 1 base removed from V and 3 bases from J, the gap between germline ends came to 15 bases. The CDR3 is 16 residues long. Germline CDR1 reads SGHAT; CDR2 reads FQNNGV. The CDR3 loop is CASSLVMGVLYTEAFF. CDR3 DNA sequence: TGTGCCAGCAGCTTAGTGATGGGGGTCCTATACACTGAAGCTTTCTTT.

A single count supports this clone. The chain is built from TRBV6-5 and TRBJ2-5; a weak D match, TRBD1 (7 bases). The CDR3 covers 14 residues. V was clipped by 6 bases and J by 11 bases, with 22 bases between them. Germline values: CDR1 MNHEY, CDR2 SVGAGI. CDR3: CASRGGNRGSKQYF. CDR3 DNA sequence: TGTGCCAGCAGGGGAGGTAACAGGGGTTCGAAGCAGTACTTC.

The gene calls are TRBV14 and TRBJ1-4; D remains ambiguous. Germline V gene sequence: CDR1 SGHDN, CDR2 FVKESK. Deletions cut 1 base from V and 8 bases from J, with 14 bases between. The CDR3 totals 15 residues. CDR3 in DNA: TGTGCCAGCAGCCAAGGTCAAGGGTACAGCGAAAAACTGTTTTTT. Translated, it gives CASSQGQGYSEKLFF.

The chain employs TRBV29-1 and TRBJ1-1; D remains unclear. CDR3 length: 13 amino acids. The germline V gene encodes CDR1 SQVTM and CDR2 ANQGSEA. Trimming stripped 5 bases from V and 2 bases from J, with 12 bases between. CDR3 in DNA: TGCAGCGTTCAATCCGACACAAACACTGAAGCTTTCTTT. It translates to CSVQSDTNTEAFF.

V and J are TRBV7-9 and TRBJ2-1; 10 positions agree with TRBD2. Germline values: CDR1 SEHNR, CDR2 FQNEAQ (reference sequence). J was trimmed by 4 bases and V by 3 bases; bases with no gene match: 0. This CDR3 spans 14 amino acids. CDR3 DNA: TGTGCCAGCAGCTTTAGCGGGAGGTACAATGAGCAGTTCTTC. Protein product: CASSFSGRYNEQFF.

CDR3 bases: TGCGCCAGCAGCCTCTGGGCAGGTTCGAACACTGAAGCTTTCTTT. Encoded protein: CASSLWAGSNTEAFF. The chain uses TRBV4-3 and TRBJ1-1; D remains unclear. The CDR3 runs 15 residues. Germline CDR1 reads LGHNA; CDR2 reads YSLEER. Trimming took off 4 bases at V and 1 base at J, with 13 bases between the two ends.

The chain joins TRBV4-3 to TRBJ1-2; D ambiguous. Germline values: CDR1 LGHNA, CDR2 YSLEER. Trimming stripped 1 base from V and 7 bases from J, with 7 bases between. This CDR3 has 12 amino acids. CDR3 residues: CASSQVGSGYTF. CDR3 bases: TGCGCCAGCAGCCAAGTAGGGAGTGGCTACACCTTC.

The chain carries TRBV7-9 and TRBJ1-5; TRBD1 might be the D (5 bases). CDR3 length: 14 residues. CDR1 and CDR2 from the germline V gene are SEHNR and FQNEAQ (reference sequence). V was shortened by 5 bases and J by 2 bases, with 10 bases between the two germline ends. CDR3 sequence reads: CASSRDGGNQPQHF. The CDR3 coding sequence is TGTGCCAGCAGCCGGGACGGGGGCAATCAGCCCCAGCATTTT. The full variable domain, with the rest looked up from reference TRBV7-9 and TRBJ1-5, is DTGVSQNPRHKITKRGQNVTFRCDPISEHNRLYWYRQTLGQGPEFLTYFQNEAQLEKSRLLSDRFSAERPKGSFSTLEIQRTEQGDSAMYLCASSRDGGNQPQHFGDGTRLSIL.

The CDR3 sequence is CASSPGQGSFEAFF. CDR3 nucleotides: TGCGCCAGCAGCCCGGGACAGGGGAGTTTTGAAGCTTTCTTT. The chain combines TRBV5-1 with TRBJ1-1; 10 bases match TRBD1. This CDR3 spans 14 amino acids. The J segment lost 7 bases and the V segment lost 4 bases, leaving 7 bases of the junction unmatched. CDR1 is SGHRS and CDR2 is YFSETQ in the germline V gene.